The 5 T cell receptor beta chains given below trace back to one sample, sequenced in a study of cytomegalovirus exposure and HLA in healthy donors. PCR employed 60 Vbeta and 13 Jbeta primers. The table came from immunoSEQ multiplex PCR; TCRdb's copy has only in-frame clones and leaves some out. This table has roughly 160,000 clones, 80% to 90% appearing once. Material: PBMCs. These TCRs come from a man between 18 and 29 years old in good health and CMV-seropositive.

The chain employs TRBV12-2 and TRBJ1-2; the table's D call of TRBD1 was not tested on the DNA. TRBV12-2 is labeled a pseudogene. CDR3 length: 13 residues. Written as DNA, the CDR3 is TGTGCAAGTCGTCTGGGACACCTCTATGGCTACACCTTC. This translates into CASRLGHLYGYTF.

This chain uses TRBV7-2 with TRBJ2-7; TRBD1 matches at 10 bases. The V segment lost 3 bases and the J segment 8 bases; nucleotides outside the gene matches: 7. The CDR3 contains 14 residues. The germline V gene has CDR1 SGHTA and CDR2 FQGNSA. This CDR3 reads CASSFLGQGGQQYF. CDR3 in DNA: TGTGCCAGCAGCTTTTTAGGACAGGGGGGTCAGCAGTACTTC.

The V and J genes are TRBV5-1 and TRBJ2-3; possible D gene TRBD1, 5 bases. Germline CDR1 is SGHRS and CDR2 is YFSETQ. The CDR3 sequence is 13 residues long. With 4 bases removed from V and 3 bases from J, the gap between germline ends came to 9 bases. CDR3 bases: TGCGCCAGCAGCGCACAGGATACAGATACGCAGTATTTT. The encoded protein is CASSAQDTDTQYF.

The chain uses TRBV7-2 and TRBJ2-7, with D perhaps TRBD1 (5 bases). In germline, CDR1 is SGHTA, CDR2 FQGNSA. V lost 5 bases to trimming and J lost 4 bases, with 12 bases between them. The CDR3 consists of 13 residues. CDR3 sequence: CASSPGAGYEQYF. The DNA for the CDR3 is TGTGCCAGCAGCCCCGGCGCAGGGTACGAGCAGTACTTC.

The chain carries TRBV10-3 and TRBJ2-2; 8 nucleotides line up with TRBD2. Germline values: CDR1 ENHRY, CDR2 SYGVKD. J was trimmed by 4 bases and V by 5 bases; bases with no gene match: 9. The CDR3 covers 16 residues. The CDR3 coding sequence is TGTGCCATCAGTCGCCTTAGCGGGGAGCTCACCGGGGAGCTGTTTTTT. Translation: CAISRLSGELTGELFF.